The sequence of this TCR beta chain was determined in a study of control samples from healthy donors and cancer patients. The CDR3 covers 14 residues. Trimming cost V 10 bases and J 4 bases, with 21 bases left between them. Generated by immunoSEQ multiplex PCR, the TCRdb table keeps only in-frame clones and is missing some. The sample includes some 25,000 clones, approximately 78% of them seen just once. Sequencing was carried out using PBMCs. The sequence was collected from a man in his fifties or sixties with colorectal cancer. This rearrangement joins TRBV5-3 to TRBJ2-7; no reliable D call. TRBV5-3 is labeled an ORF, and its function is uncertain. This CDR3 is CAGHPSLDRYEQYV. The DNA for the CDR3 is TGTGCCGGCCACCCGAGCCTCGATAGGTACGAGCAGTACGTC.